This entry features one TCR beta chain sequence. The target of this receptor is not known. No much larger clone exists at a distance of one base, and base qualities are not known. This record belongs to a study of blood T cell repertoires in COVID-19 (dated by TCRdb to 2018 to 2020). Looking at the study overall: Samples from collaborators originated in the United States, Italy and Spain and spanned both the acute and convalescent phases of COVID-19. Where HLA class I and class II types were available, the types were taken from metadata supplied by the sample provider, not from assay-based typing. The prospective study material was composed of cDNA or gDNA derived from T cells, B-cell-depleted T cells, or PBMCs. Subjects who had been exposed to COVID-19, were actively infected with it, or had recovered from it provided the deeply sampled blood TCRbeta repertoires that made up the dataset. Nearly every sample came with metadata listing a de-identified subject ID, COVID-19 status, age in years and sex. Samples came from the ongoing ImmuneRACE study (first 160 participants) plus 1,254 subjects from 6 global collaborators. The repertoires were made available in a free public database intended to serve as a resource for research on the immune response to SARS-CoV-2. What the work shows at the level of the full study, not this receptor alone: The amount of clinical and demographic metadata varied by source and participant and was provided uncurated.

The immunoSEQ Assay, a bias-controlled multiplex PCR, was used to amplify TCRbeta CDR3 regions from genomic DNA. The study's own analysis went as follows. The number of nucleated cells in each sample was estimated from the amplification of reference gene primers within the assay. Sequence reads were collapsed and filtered to measure the absolute abundance of every unique TCRbeta CDR3 rearrangement. For each sample, productive Simpson clonality was calculated as the square root of Simpson's diversity index across productive rearrangements. The table comes from immuneACCESS by way of TCRdb, which keeps in-frame sequences with V and J called. Part of the clones is missing from these tables; in studies checked, under half for an unresolved V gene and the rest for unknown reasons. The V and J calls and clone size are taken from that table; D and trimming were inferred from the DNA. The sample data list 94,000 or so clones, and about 79% of these were observed just once. Of the sample, roughly 25% falls within the top ten clones.

Cut back by 1 base and 2 bases, the V and J ends lie 14 bases apart. The CDR3 runs 16 amino acids, cysteine and phenylalanine included. Solely the CDR3 DNA is kept, with 48 bases framed from the first base. From the germline V gene, CDR1 is KGHSH and CDR2 is LQKENI. The collaborating institutions used their own protocols to collect whole blood in K2EDTA tubes. For TCRbeta analysis, collaborators shipped samples as frozen whole blood, isolated PBMCs, or DNA extracted from either of those sample types. The clonotype was recovered from a man in his 60s with acute or convalescent COVID-19. In this chain, TRBV18 is recombined with TRBJ1-2, and TRBD1 may be the D gene, going by 6 matching bases. Material for sequencing was peripheral blood. The CDR3 is CASSPQNHRVNYGYTF. The DNA sequence reads TGTGCCAGCTCACCACAGAATCACAGGGTAAACTATGGCTACACCTTC.